Following are 26 T cell receptor beta chains from one sample sequenced in a study of CD8+ T cells in alopecia areata. Treatment specified: oral pan-JAK inhibitor, 5-10 mg twice daily. Extraction of RNA preceded its reverse transcription into cDNA, which served as the sequencing template. Data came from immunoSEQ multiplex PCR; TCRdb stores just in-frame clones and leaves some out. The table includes about 190,000 clones, 50% to 60% detected once. The sample in question was CD4+ T cells sorted from blood, obtained at week 4, from a patient treated with tofacitinib. These receptors all come from a human donor with alopecia areata.

The genes are TRBV18 and TRBJ1-3; D gene unclear. CDR3 length equals 13 residues. Germline V gene data show CDR1 as KGHSH and CDR2 as LQKENI. Trimming removed 6 bases from V and 3 bases from J, with 9 bases in between. The CDR3 nucleotides read TGTGCCAGCTCGGGCATAGGTGGAAACACCATATATTTT. As protein: CASSGIGGNTIYF.

CDR3 protein: CASSQVTTGDGYTF. DNA for the CDR3: TGCGCCAGCAGCCAAGTAACGACAGGGGATGGCTACACCTTC. J is TRBJ1-2 and V is TRBV4-1, with 8 bases that match TRBD1. Germline trimming cut 1 base from V and 6 bases from J; bases unmatched to any gene: 4. This CDR3 spans 14 amino acids. CDR1 is MGHRA, CDR2 YSYEKL, per germline.

The rearrangement uses TRBV11-2 and TRBJ1-2; 8 positions agree with TRBD1. Trimming took 5 bases from V and 3 from J; bases not matched to a gene: 2. The CDR3 has 13 amino acids. The germline V gene has CDR1 SGHAT and CDR2 FQNNGV. This CDR3 is CASSPDRDYGYTF. In nucleotides, the CDR3 is TGTGCCAGCAGCCCGGACAGGGACTATGGCTACACCTTC.

This clone was recorded a few times. This chain joins TRBV2 and TRBJ2-1; TRBD2 agrees at 14 bases. The CDR3 is 16 amino acids. The V gene end was trimmed by 5 bases and the J gene end by 7 bases; junction bases not matched to a gene: 7. Germline V CDR1 and CDR2: SNHLY, FYNNEI. The CDR3 reads CASSRLAGGPRNEQFF. For the CDR3, the DNA is TGTGCCAGCAGTAGACTAGCGGGAGGGCCAAGGAATGAGCAGTTCTTC.

Within the sample, this clone is medium-sized. This sequence joins TRBV28 and TRBJ1-3, with D possibly TRBD1 on 6 matching bases. CDR3 length: 16 amino acids. V was shortened by 3 bases and J by 6 bases, with 18 bases between the two germline ends. Germline V gives CDR1 MDHEN, CDR2 SYDVKM. The CDR3 DNA follows: TGTGCCAGCAGTTTTAATTTCGGGGGCTATGAAAACACCATATATTTT. Amino acid sequence: CASSFNFGGYENTIYF.

This clone turned up a few times. This rearrangement joins TRBV6-1 to TRBJ2-3, with D unclear. Trimming stripped 2 bases from V and 12 bases from J, with 15 bases between. The CDR3 contains 13 residues. Looked up from germline, CDR1 is MNHNS and CDR2 is SASEGT. CDR3 in amino acids: CASSESSVALQYF. The CDR3 bases are TGTGCCAGCAGTGAAAGTAGTGTCGCCCTACAGTATTTT.

The genes are TRBV5-1 and TRBJ2-1; 11 nucleotides align to TRBD2. Germline CDR1 and CDR2: SGHRS and YFSETQ. With 4 bases clipped from V and 5 bases from J, the junction kept 11 bases outside the gene matches. This CDR3 has 17 residues. CDR3 nucleotides: TGCGCCAGCAGCGCGGGAACTAGCGGGAGCCCCCACAATGAGCAGTTCTTC. Translation: CASSAGTSGSPHNEQFF.

This chain uses TRBV5-6 with TRBJ1-3, with D unresolved. The V end lost 10 bases, the J end lost 2 bases, and 16 bases lay between the germline ends. The CDR3 runs to 14 residues. Germline V gene sequence: CDR1 SGHDT, CDR2 YYEEEE. CDR3 sequence reads: CAAGSAATGNTIYF. The CDR3 region has the DNA TGTGCCGCCGGATCGGCAGCTACTGGAAACACCATATATTTT.

The CDR3 protein is CASSSGGRLSSYEQYF. CDR3 bases: TGTGCCAGCTCATCAGGTGGCCGTTTAAGCTCCTACGAGCAGTACTTC. The chain has TRBV18 and TRBJ2-7, with D unresolved. This CDR3 region has 16 residues. Deletions cut 5 bases from V and 0 bases from J, with 17 bases between. In germline, CDR1 is KGHSH, CDR2 LQKENI.

The chain recombines TRBV5-1 with TRBJ1-3; D unresolved. Trimming left V 2 bases short and J 4 bases short, with 10 bases between. CDR1 and CDR2 (germline): SGHRS, YFSETQ. The CDR3 runs to 14 residues. The CDR3 is CASSFGPGGNTIYF. The CDR3 DNA follows: TGCGCCAGCAGCTTCGGACCTGGGGGAAACACCATATATTTT.

Details on this clone: The limits of the CDR3 on the DNA are not certain, so only TCRdb's listed CDR3 is given. The V and J genes are TRBV30 and TRBJ2-1; the tabulated D call, TRBD2, remains unverified against the DNA. Germline CDR1 reads GTSNPN; CDR2 reads SVGIG (reference sequence). The CDR3 region is 13 residues in length, termini included. The chain's CDR3 is CAWSLVAGGAWFF.

The genes are TRBV12-5 and TRBJ2-1, with TRBD1 matching over 9 bases. The CDR3 extends over 15 amino acids. With V trimmed by 4 bases and J by 6 bases, 7 bases remained unmatched. Germline values: CDR1 LGHNT, CDR2 FRNRAP. The CDR3 is CASGWGTGRGNEQFF. The CDR3 region has the DNA TGTGCTAGTGGTTGGGGGACAGGGAGAGGCAATGAGCAGTTCTTC.

V is TRBV2 and J is TRBJ2-7; D uncertain. With 6 bases removed from V and 6 bases from J, the gap between germline ends came to 21 bases. CDR1 and CDR2 (germline): SNHLY, FYNNEI. The CDR3 is 15 amino acids. The CDR3 is CASRIGPYLPGEQYF. The CDR3 DNA is TGTGCCAGCAGGATTGGTCCTTACCTTCCTGGCGAGCAGTACTTC. Full variable domain (rest looked up from reference TRBV2 and TRBJ2-7): EPEVTQTPSHQVTQMGQEVILRCVPISNHLYFYWYRQILGQKVEFLVSFYNNEISEKSEIFDDQFSVERPDGSNFTLKIRSTKLEDSAMYFCASRIGPYLPGEQYFGPGTRLTVT.

This clone was detected a few times. The rearrangement uses TRBV29-1 and TRBJ2-1, with 9 nucleotides matching TRBD1. CDR1 is SQVTM and CDR2 is ANQGSEA in the germline V gene. This CDR3 comprises 14 residues. V lost 4 bases, J lost 9 bases, and 10 bases stayed unmatched. The CDR3 bases are TGCAGCGTTGGCCGAACCACAGGGGGCACTGAGCAGTTCTTC. Its protein product is CSVGRTTGGTEQFF.

The genes are TRBV18 and TRBJ2-2; 7 bases match TRBD1. J lost 3 bases, V lost 5 bases, and 6 bases had no gene match. The length of the CDR3 is 15 residues. Germline assignment: CDR1 KGHSH and CDR2 LQKENI. CDR3 residues: CASSSTGSDTGELFF. CDR3 in DNA: TGTGCCAGCTCATCGACAGGGAGCGACACCGGGGAGCTGTTTTTT.

This clone showed up just a few times. V usage is TRBV7-2 and J usage is TRBJ2-7, with 7 bases aligning to TRBD1. Germline values: CDR1 SGHTA, CDR2 FQGNSA. The length of the CDR3 is 14 residues. The V gene end was trimmed by 5 bases and the J gene end by 3 bases; junction bases not matched to a gene: 7. CDR3 residues: CASSVTTGLYEQYF. As DNA, the CDR3 is TGTGCCAGCAGCGTAACGACAGGGCTCTACGAGCAGTACTTC.

This clone has just one count. The CDR3 is CASSPLRDTQYF. The CDR3 nucleotides are TGTGCCAGCTCACCATTGAGGGATACGCAGTATTTT. The V gene is TRBV18, the J gene TRBJ2-3; D ambiguous. Germline-derived CDR1 and CDR2 are KGHSH and LQKENI. V lost 2 bases and J lost 6, with 6 bases in between. The CDR3 runs to 12 residues.

This clone was seen a handful of times. The chain recombines TRBV4-2 with TRBJ2-7, with a possible D match to TRBD1 (6 bases). With 0 bases removed from V and 4 bases from J, the gap between germline ends came to 13 bases. CDR3 length equals 15 residues. Germline lookup yields CDR1 LGHNA and CDR2 YNFKEQ. The CDR3 sequence is CASSQDEQGWYEQYF. The CDR3 DNA reads TGTGCCAGCAGCCAAGATGAGCAGGGGTGGTACGAGCAGTACTTC.

This clone was observed a few times. The chain combines TRBV30 with TRBJ1-1; D remains unclear. CDR3 length: 14 amino acids. Germline V gene sequence: CDR1 GTSNPN, CDR2 SVGIG (reference sequence). V shed 1 base and J shed 4 bases, with 13 bases lying between them. CDR3 sequence reads: CAWSGGLEGTEAFF. The CDR3 nucleotides are TGTGCCTGGAGTGGAGGCCTGGAGGGCACTGAAGCTTTCTTT.

The chain combines TRBV30 with TRBJ1-1, with a possible D match to TRBD1 (5 bases). Trimming stripped 4 bases from V and 1 base from J, with 13 bases between. Germline V gene lookup returns CDR1 GTSNPN and CDR2 SVGIG (reference sequence). The CDR3 consists of 14 residues. Here the CDR3 DNA reads TGTGCCTGGACCGGGACTTCTAAGAACACTGAAGCTTTCTTT. It translates to CAWTGTSKNTEAFF.

This clone was seen a handful of times. The V and J genes are TRBV9 and TRBJ2-3; D unclear. The CDR3 extends over 12 amino acids. With 4 bases removed from V and 0 bases from J, the gap between germline ends came to 3 bases. From germline, CDR1 is SGDLS and CDR2 YYNGEE. The CDR3 reads CASSSSTDTQYF. In nucleotides, the CDR3 is TGTGCCAGCAGCTCTAGCACAGATACGCAGTATTTT.

The CDR3 is CAISESISGSGEGNEQYF. CDR3 DNA sequence: TGTGCCATCAGTGAGTCGATCTCCGGGAGCGGGGAGGGAAACGAGCAGTACTTC. The chain has TRBV10-3 and TRBJ2-7; 7 bases fit TRBD2. CDR3 length: 18 amino acids. The V gene's germline CDR1 is ENHRY and CDR2 SYGVKD. The junction had 16 bases not matched to a gene; V was cut back by 0 bases and J by 5 bases.

The V gene is TRBV14, the J gene TRBJ2-1; D may be TRBD1 (6 bases). The V gene lost 4 bases and the J gene lost 7 bases, with 20 bases spanning the gap. The CDR3 extends over 16 amino acids. The germline gives CDR1 SGHDN, CDR2 FVKESK. The CDR3 here is CASSRTGTLLGNEQFF. The CDR3 DNA reads TGTGCCAGCAGCCGAACAGGGACCCTTCTAGGGAATGAGCAGTTCTTC.

This rearrangement joins TRBV5-1 to TRBJ2-7; 7 positions match TRBD1. The ends lost 4 bases at V and 2 bases at J; junction bases unmatched: 6. The CDR3 sequence is 14 residues long. Germline values: CDR1 SGHRS, CDR2 YFSETQ. CDR3 coding DNA: TGCGCCAGCAGCCTGGACAGGCGAACCTACGAGCAGTACTTC. This gives the protein CASSLDRRTYEQYF.

The chain carries TRBV30 and TRBJ2-7, with D maybe TRBD1 (6 bases). The germline V gene has CDR1 GTSNPN and CDR2 SVGIG (reference sequence). V lost 4 bases, J lost 5 bases, and 15 bases lay in between. The CDR3 is 13 residues long. CDR3 nucleotide sequence: TGTGCCTGGACCGAGAACAGGGTGAACGAGCAGTACTTC. Translating it yields CAWTENRVNEQYF. Together with reference TRBV30 and TRBJ2-7, the CDR3 gives the full variable domain: SQTIHQWPATLVQPVGSPLSLECTVEGTSNPNLYWYRQAAGRGLQLLFYSVGIGQISSEVPQNLSASRPQDRQFILSSKKLLLSDSGFYLCAWTENRVNEQYFGPGTRLTVT.

The genes are TRBV5-1 and TRBJ2-5; D ambiguous. Germline-derived CDR1 and CDR2 are SGHRS and YFSETQ. The CDR3 consists of 13 residues. The ends were cut back, 4 bases at V and 3 bases at J, with 10 bases in the middle. CDR3 protein: CASSETGKETQYF. The CDR3 nucleotides are TGCGCCAGCAGCGAGACTGGTAAAGAGACCCAGTACTTC. The entire variable domain, with the rest obtained from reference TRBV5-1 and TRBJ2-5, is as follows: KAGVTQTPRYLIKTRGQQVTLSCSPISGHRSVSWYQQTPGQGLQFLFEYFSETQRNKGNFPGRFSGRQFSNSRSEMNVSTLELGDSALYLCASSETGKETQYFGPGTRLLVL.